Presented here are 30 T cell receptor beta chains from one specimen sequenced in a study of identical twins. MiXCR, applied by TCRdb to the 5' RACE reads, yields one record per CDR3 protein. The repertoire holds hundreds of thousands of distinct CDR3 sequences, 15% to 20% seen once, with about an eighth in the top ten. The sample was also linked to a second study, of T cells expressing NK-cell markers.

The source material was PBMCs. The receptors were gathered from a woman under 30 in good health.

The J gene is TRBJ2-1, the V gene TRBV5-8; D not certain. The CDR3 runs 17 residues. Germline V gene lookup returns CDR1 SGHTS and CDR2 YDEGEE. The V and J ends lost 1 base and 1 base respectively, with 15 bases between them. CDR3 region: CASSLFTRVRSYNEQFF. In nucleotides, the CDR3 is TGTGCCAGCAGCTTGTTCACACGAGTAAGGTCCTACAATGAGCAGTTCTTC.

CDR3 DNA: TGTGCCAGCAGCCAAGAATGGGGACAGGGGGTTTATGGCTACACCTTC. Translated: CASSQEWGQGVYGYTF. This chain joins TRBV4-2 and TRBJ1-2; TRBD1 aligns across 11 bases. The germline V gene has CDR1 LGHNA and CDR2 YNFKEQ. This CDR3 is built from 16 residues. The J segment lost 5 bases and the V segment lost 0 bases, leaving 5 bases of the junction unmatched.

This clonotype has more than one count but fewer than ten. V and J are TRBV10-3 and TRBJ2-3; 10 nucleotides match TRBD2. Per the germline V gene, CDR1 is ENHRY and CDR2 is SYGVKD. This CDR3 has 15 residues. V lost 6 bases, J lost 6 bases, and 9 bases stayed unmatched. The CDR3 here is CAIRPLAGAVDTQYF. In nucleotides, the CDR3 is TGTGCCATCAGGCCTCTAGCGGGGGCAGTGGATACGCAGTATTTT.

This clonotype was counted between two and nine times. V is TRBV20-1 and J is TRBJ2-7, with D perhaps assigned TRBD1 or TRBD2 (5 bases each). V lost 0 bases, J lost 4 bases, and 10 bases lay in between. The CDR3 totals 13 residues. Germline lookup yields CDR1 DFQATT and CDR2 SNEGSKA (reference sequence). The CDR3 DNA reads TGCAGTGCTAGAGATCCCTGGGGGTACGAGCAGTACTTC. It specifies CSARDPWGYEQYF.

This clonotype was detected a few times. J is TRBJ2-5 and V is TRBV4-2; TRBD2 aligns across 9 bases. The V gene end was trimmed by 0 bases and the J gene end by 4 bases; junction bases not matched to a gene: 6. The germline V gene encodes CDR1 LGHNA and CDR2 YNFKEQ. The CDR3 totals 16 residues. The CDR3 DNA follows: TGTGCCAGCAGCCAAGAGGGCGGGGGGGCTCGAGAGACCCAGTACTTC. Its protein product is CASSQEGGGARETQYF.

This chain joins TRBV6-2 or TRBV6-3 and TRBJ2-5, with TRBD2 matching over 8 bases. The CDR3 has 12 amino acids. The germline V gene has CDR1 MNHEY and CDR2 SVGEGT. Unmatched junction bases numbered 1, after V lost 6 bases and J lost 4 bases. This CDR3 reads CASRTSAETQYF. The DNA of the CDR3 is TGTGCCAGCAGGACTAGCGCAGAGACCCAGTACTTC.

This sequence joins TRBV7-2 and TRBJ2-3; 11 bases agree with TRBD2. Germline loops: CDR1 SGHTA, CDR2 FQGNSA. V gave up 0 bases and J gave up 2 bases; unmatched junction bases: 4. The CDR3 runs 17 residues. CDR3 nucleotide sequence: TGTGCCAGCAGCTTAGCGGGACTAGCGGTCCCCACAGATACGCAGTATTTT. It codes for CASSLAGLAVPTDTQYF.

This clonotype was observed at least ten times. The J gene is TRBJ2-5, the V gene TRBV20-1; a possible D gene is TRBD2 (5 bases). V was cut by 4 bases and J by 5 bases, with 14 bases left in between. The CDR3 covers 13 residues. CDR1 DFQATT and CDR2 SNEGSKA come from the germline V gene (reference sequence). CDR3 sequence reads: CSAIGISEETQYF. DNA of the CDR3: TGCAGTGCTATCGGGATATCGGAGGAGACCCAGTACTTC.

V gene TRBV7-3 combines with J gene TRBJ1-1; D remains ambiguous. V was pared by 3 bases and J by 3 bases, with 8 bases between. The CDR3 has 13 residues. Germline V gene lookup returns CDR1 SGHTA and CDR2 FQGTGA. CDR3 protein: CASSFYQDTEAFF. For the CDR3, the DNA is TGTGCCAGCAGCTTTTACCAAGACACTGAAGCTTTCTTT.

The genes are TRBV6-1 and TRBJ1-2; D remains ambiguous. Germline CDR1 reads MNHNS; CDR2 reads SASEGT. The CDR3 has 14 amino acids. V lost 5 bases, J lost 2 bases, and 12 bases lay in between. CDR3 residues: CASSPGAGNYGYTF. Here the CDR3 DNA reads TGTGCCAGCAGTCCCGGCGCGGGGAACTATGGCTACACCTTC.

This clonotype was detected a few times. The chain uses TRBV20-1 and TRBJ2-1; 8 nucleotides agree with TRBD2. CDR1 is DFQATT, CDR2 SNEGSKA, per germline (reference sequence). V lost 0 bases to trimming and J lost 0 bases; unmatched junction nucleotides: 7. The CDR3 covers 17 residues. In DNA, the CDR3 is TGCAGTGCTAGAGATCTCGGGGCGGGAGGCTCCTACAATGAGCAGTTCTTC. Translation: CSARDLGAGGSYNEQFF.

The chain uses TRBV20-1 and TRBJ2-3; 12 bases are shared with TRBD2. Trimming removed 6 bases from V and 2 bases from J; junction bases left unmatched: 3. The CDR3 has 14 residues. CDR1 is DFQATT and CDR2 is SNEGSKA in the germline V gene (reference sequence). The CDR3 DNA reads TGCAGTGCCCCTAGCGGGAGGGACACAGATACGCAGTATTTT. It specifies CSAPSGRDTDTQYF.

The chain is built from TRBV10-3 and TRBJ2-3; TRBD2 is a possible D gene (7 bases). V was shortened by 10 bases and J by 5 bases, with 16 bases between the two germline ends. The CDR3 runs to 13 residues. CDR1 is ENHRY, CDR2 SYGVKD, per germline. The CDR3 DNA reads as TGTGCCAACAAGGGGGGGGCGGTAGATACGCAGTATTTT. Translating it yields CANKGGAVDTQYF.

The chain uses TRBV7-9 and TRBJ1-6; D is unresolved. The V and J ends lost 3 bases and 7 bases respectively, with 10 bases between them. Per germline, CDR1 SEHNR and CDR2 FQNEAQ (reference sequence). CDR3 size: 14 residues. The CDR3 DNA reads TGTGCCAGCAGCTTCATGGCCACGAATTCACCCCTCCACTTT. It specifies CASSFMATNSPLHF.

The rearrangement links TRBV5-8 to TRBJ2-2; D not certain. CDR3 length: 13 amino acids. V was cut by 2 bases and J by 4 bases, with 6 bases left in between. Germline values: CDR1 SGHTS, CDR2 YDEGEE. The CDR3 DNA reads TGTGCCAGCAGCTTCCACAGCACCGGGGAGCTGTTTTTT. Residues: CASSFHSTGELFF.

This clonotype was counted only a few times. The rearrangement uses TRBV5-1 and TRBJ2-1, with a tentative D call TRBD2 (7 bases). The germline CDR1 and CDR2 sequences are SGHRS and YFSETQ. There are 15 residues in the CDR3. V gave up 3 bases and J gave up 4 bases, with 14 bases separating them. For the CDR3, the DNA is TGCGCCAGCAGCTCAGGGAGGGGGTTTTACAATGAGCAGTTCTTC. Translating gives CASSSGRGFYNEQFF.

There are a few counts of this clonotype. CDR3 DNA: TGTGCCAGCAGCCCCAGCGGGGCAGGGGGCCAGTCACCCCTCCACTTT. Its translation: CASSPSGAGGQSPLHF. The chain links TRBV3-1 to TRBJ1-6, with TRBD1 identical over 8 bases. CDR3 length: 16 amino acids. Germline lookup yields CDR1 LGHDT and CDR2 YNNKEL (reference sequence). V trimming: 4 bases; J trimming: 10 bases; junction bases outside the gene matches: 12.

The V gene is TRBV12-3 or TRBV12-4, the J gene TRBJ1-2; D is perhaps TRBD1 (6 bases). This CDR3 comprises 13 residues. Trimming stripped 5 bases from V and 5 bases from J, with 12 bases between. The CDR3 coding sequence is TGTGCCAGCAGTCCTCAAGGACAGTATGGCTACACCTTC. This gives the protein CASSPQGQYGYTF.

This clonotype was counted a few times. The rearrangement uses TRBV7-9 and TRBJ1-1, with 10 bases identical to TRBD1. V was clipped by 3 bases and J by 7 bases; unmatched bases: 8. CDR3 length equals 15 residues. Germline lookup yields CDR1 SEHNR and CDR2 FQNEAQ (reference sequence). CDR3 bases: TGTGCCAGCAGCTTCCGGGACAGGGGTAATGGTGAAGCTTTCTTT. It encodes CASSFRDRGNGEAFF.

A few counts support this clonotype. The rearrangement links TRBV12-3 or TRBV12-4 to TRBJ2-7; a weak D match, TRBD1 (6 bases). This CDR3 comprises 14 residues. Trimming shortened V by 6 bases and J by 5 bases, and 17 bases separated the two germline ends. In nucleotides, the CDR3 is TGTGCCAGCAGACGGGACATAGACGTCCACGAGCAGTACTTC. Translated: CASRRDIDVHEQYF.

This clonotype was seen only a few times. V gene TRBV5-1 combines with J gene TRBJ2-7; 8 positions match TRBD2. The CDR3 is made up of 16 amino acids. Trimming removed 5 bases from V and 2 bases from J; junction bases left unmatched: 12. Germline values: CDR1 SGHRS, CDR2 YFSETQ. The CDR3 bases are TGCGCCAGCAGGCCGCTGGCGGGGGGACCCCCCTACGAGCAGTACTTC. Protein sequence: CASRPLAGGPPYEQYF.

This sequence joins TRBV20-1 and TRBJ2-7; maybe TRBD2 (7 bases). CDR3 length equals 14 residues. V dropped 2 bases and J dropped 2 bases, with 13 bases sitting between them. Germline V gene sequence: CDR1 DFQATT, CDR2 SNEGSKA (reference sequence). This CDR3 is CSARTGGPTYEQYF. The CDR3 DNA follows: TGCAGTGCTAGAACGGGGGGCCCGACCTACGAGCAGTACTTC.

The chain employs TRBV7-3 and TRBJ2-7; D remains unclear. With 2 bases removed from V and 6 bases from J, the gap between germline ends came to 11 bases. The CDR3 sequence is 13 residues long. Germline V gives CDR1 SGHTA, CDR2 FQGTGA. CDR3 protein: CASSLFTDAEQYF. Here the CDR3 DNA reads TGTGCCAGCAGCTTATTCACCGACGCCGAGCAGTACTTC.

The chain is built from TRBV20-1 and TRBJ2-7; 9 nucleotides align to TRBD1. The J segment lost 2 bases and the V segment lost 0 bases, leaving 8 bases of the junction unmatched. This CDR3 comprises 16 residues. Germline lookup yields CDR1 DFQATT and CDR2 SNEGSKA (reference sequence). The CDR3: CSARDPTGTGTYEQYF. The CDR3 DNA is TGCAGTGCTAGAGATCCAACCGGGACAGGGACCTACGAGCAGTACTTC.

The genes are TRBV7-2 and TRBJ2-1; no clear D gene. Between the trimmed V and J ends, which lost 5 bases and 7 bases, there was a span of 15 bases. Germline CDR1 reads SGHTA; CDR2 reads FQGNSA. The CDR3 is 14 amino acids. DNA for the CDR3: TGTGCCAGCAGCGAATATCGACCACCTAATGAGCAGTTCTTC. Protein sequence: CASSEYRPPNEQFF.

The rearrangement links TRBV7-2 to TRBJ2-4, with 7 bases identical to TRBD1. The ends lost 0 bases at V and 10 bases at J; junction bases unmatched: 3. The CDR3 has 13 amino acids. Germline V lookup: CDR1 SGHTA, CDR2 FQGNSA. CDR3 sequence: CASSLADRAIQYF. CDR3 in DNA: TGTGCCAGCAGCTTAGCCGACAGGGCTATTCAGTACTTC.

About this clonotype itself: This may arise from a read error, as a much more abundant clone is one base away. The chain couples TRBV5-1 to TRBJ2-5; D not resolved. V dropped 1 base and J dropped 1 base, with 5 bases sitting between them. CDR3 size: 13 residues. Germline V gene lookup returns CDR1 SGHRS and CDR2 YFSETQ. The CDR3 reads CASSLNTQETQYF. The CDR3 DNA reads as TGCGCCAGCAGCTTGAACACCCAAGAGACCCAGTACTTC.

There are a few counts of this clonotype. The gene calls are TRBV7-9 and TRBJ1-2; D ambiguous. In germline, CDR1 is SEHNR, CDR2 FQNEAQ (reference sequence). Trimming cost V 0 bases and J 4 bases, with 9 bases left between them. The CDR3 spans 14 residues. The CDR3 DNA reads as TGTGCCAGCAGCTTAGCCATCAGAAGCTATGGCTACACCTTC. It specifies CASSLAIRSYGYTF.

V usage is TRBV7-6 and J usage is TRBJ2-5, with no clear D. The CDR3 extends over 12 amino acids. The germline V gene encodes CDR1 SGHVS and CDR2 FNYEAQ. Trimming stripped 5 bases from V and 5 bases from J, with 9 bases between. The CDR3 protein is CASSHLRETQYF. DNA for the CDR3: TGTGCCAGCAGCCACTTACGTGAGACCCAGTACTTC.

This clonotype was seen a handful of times. The chain recombines TRBV15 with TRBJ2-5; D may correspond to TRBD1 or TRBD2 (5 bases each). Germline CDR1 is LNHNV and CDR2 is YYDKDF (reference sequence). The V gene lost 1 base and the J gene lost 7 bases, with 19 bases spanning the gap. This CDR3 contains 16 residues. The CDR3, as DNA: TGTGCCACCAGCAGAGGGGTGGACGGGGCCCTCAGGACCCAGTACTTC. Protein sequence: CATSRGVDGALRTQYF. The whole variable domain, remainder taken from reference TRBV15 and TRBJ2-5, is DAMVIQNPRYQVTQFGKPVTLSCSQTLNHNVMYWYQQKSSQAPKLLFHYYDKDFNNEADTPDNFQSRRPNTSFCFLDIRSPGLGDTAMYLCATSRGVDGALRTQYFGPGTRLLVL.